This T cell receptor (beta chain) was observed in a study of CXCR3-negative and CXCR3-positive naive CD8 T cells. Preparation of TRB cDNA libraries relied on 5' RACE carrying UMI labels. TCRdb reworked the 5' RACE reads into one entry per CDR3 protein, no DNA. The ten top clones account for 1.6%, within a sample of 5,500 to 8,500 distinct CDR3 sequences. Germline loops: CDR1 MNHEY, CDR2 SMNVEV (reference sequence). This CDR3 is 14 amino acids long. Study results and limitations: CXCR3-positive naive cells carried more hydrophobic TRB CDR3s than CXCR3-negative naive cells did. Naive subsets showed comparable surface CD5, and TCR interaction strength was also inferred from TRB CDR3 physicochemistry. TRBV-TRBJ usage was similar across naive CXCR3 subsets but distinct in memory cells.

Sorts that each held 300,000 cells were run in triplicate for every CD8+ T cell subset. Identification of naive CD8+ T cells rested on CD45RO-CCR7+CD27+CD95- status. A word on this clonotype: Antigen unknown.

The sample consisted of naive CXCR3+ CD8+ T cells from blood. Subset meaning: CD45RO-CCR7+CD27+CD95- naive CD8+ T cells expressing CXCR3 (TNR3+). The receptor's source is a human donor in good health. Some clones in this sample may be carry-over from other donors' samples. The chain couples TRBV27 to TRBJ2-7; the D call of TRBD1 rests on TCRdb alone, since no DNA is present to check it. CDR3 protein: CASSKTGGLYEQYF.